This T cell receptor beta chain derives from a study of T cell responses to AZD1222 COVID-19 vaccine. In the study overall: Pooled in the analysis were second doses at about 4 or about 12 weeks.

Study-level points and caveats: Spike-specific TCRs gained breadth and depth after people received two AZD1222 doses. Spike-spanning, vaccine-associated CD4 TCRs were dominant at 160-218 and 743-854. No repertoire was sampled before or during the peak T cell response, only after it.

Repertoires were generated with immunoSEQ multiplex PCR, while TCRdb's copy carries only in-frame clones and drops some. The table lists 140,000 to 150,000 clones, roughly 91% of them singletons. Comments on this clone: Its antigen is still unknown.

This CDR3 has 15 residues. CDR1 is DFQATT and CDR2 is SNEGSKA in the germline V gene (reference sequence). V was shortened by 3 bases and J by 4 bases, with 17 bases between the two germline ends. The sequence derives from an adult in good health. The chain joins TRBV20-1 to TRBJ2-3; perhaps D is TRBD1 or TRBD2 (7 bases each). The sample consisted of peripheral blood, taken on day 0 of AZD1222 vaccination. CDR3 DNA sequence: TGCAGTGCTAGTGGGGCAGGGGGGGTGGCAGATACGCAGTATTTT. This gives the protein CSASGAGGVADTQYF.